This is a list of T cell receptor beta chains from one sample in a study of cytomegalovirus exposure and HLA in healthy donors. Repertoires were generated with immunoSEQ multiplex PCR, while TCRdb's copy carries only in-frame clones and drops some. This table holds under 200,000 clones, about four fifths found once. The specimen was PBMCs. These receptors all stem from a boy between 5 and 17 years old in good health and CMV-seronegative. Each CDR3 is given with its conserved first and last residue. The D gene is left open where the match is weak. Clone size is shown for a subset of rows, as once, few, many or a class of expanded clone.

CDR3 length: 13
V gene: TRBV4-1
D gene: .
J gene: TRBJ2-1
clone size: .
CDR3 protein: CASSQAHFNEQFF
CDR3 DNA: TGCGCCAGCAGCCAAGCGCACTTCAATGAGCAGTTCTTC

CDR3 length: 13
V gene: TRBV7-3
D gene: .
J gene: TRBJ2-7
clone size: .
CDR3 protein: CASSASPEYEQYF
CDR3 DNA: TGTGCCAGCAGCGCATCCCCCGAGTACGAGCAGTACTTC

CDR3 length: 12
V gene: TRBV7-8
D gene: TRBD2
J gene: TRBJ2-1
clone size: .
CDR3 protein: CASSRGGNEQFF
CDR3 DNA: TGTGCCAGCAGCCGGGGGGGCAATGAGCAGTTCTTC

CDR3 length: 14
V gene: TRBV4-1
D gene: .
J gene: TRBJ2-5
clone size: .
CDR3 protein: CASSDSIPQETQYF
CDR3 DNA: TGCGCCAGCAGCGATTCTATTCCCCAAGAGACCCAGTACTTC

CDR3 length: 17
V gene: TRBV7-9
D gene: TRBD1
J gene: TRBJ2-6
clone size: once
CDR3 protein: CASSSGTGGSGANVLTF
CDR3 DNA: TGTGCCAGCAGCTCCGGGACAGGGGGCTCTGGGGCCAACGTCCTGACTTTC

CDR3 length: 16
V gene: TRBV7-2
D gene: TRBD2
J gene: TRBJ2-1
clone size: .
CDR3 protein: CASSPEAGWLLNEQFF
CDR3 DNA: TGTGCCAGCAGCCCCGAAGCGGGATGGCTCCTCAATGAGCAGTTCTTC

CDR3 length: 10
V gene: TRBV29-1
D gene: .
J gene: TRBJ1-2
clone size: .
CDR3 protein: CSVEKNGYTF
CDR3 DNA: TGCAGCGTCGAGAAAAATGGCTACACCTTC

CDR3 length: 18
V gene: TRBV25-1
D gene: TRBD2
J gene: TRBJ2-3
clone size: .
CDR3 protein: CASSVRTSGRGGTDTQYF
CDR3 DNA: TGTGCCAGCAGTGTTAGGACTAGCGGGAGGGGTGGCACAGATACGCAGTATTTT

CDR3 length: 14
V gene: TRBV10-3
D gene: TRBD1
J gene: TRBJ2-5
clone size: .
CDR3 protein: CAISGTGNQETQYF
CDR3 DNA: TGTGCCATCAGTGGGACAGGGAATCAAGAGACCCAGTACTTC

CDR3 length: 19
V gene: TRBV7-6
D gene: TRBD2
J gene: TRBJ2-3
clone size: .
CDR3 protein: CASSLPISGTLPGTDTQYF
CDR3 DNA: TGTGCCAGCAGCTTACCGATTAGCGGGACCCTCCCAGGGACAGATACGCAGTATTTT

CDR3 length: 15
V gene: TRBV5-1
D gene: TRBD1
J gene: TRBJ1-4
clone size: once
CDR3 protein: CASSVGQATNEKLFF
CDR3 DNA: TGCGCCAGCAGCGTAGGACAGGCAACTAATGAAAAACTGTTTTTT

CDR3 length: 15
V gene: TRBV27
D gene: TRBD1
J gene: TRBJ2-7
clone size: .
CDR3 protein: CASSLTTGAPYEQYF
CDR3 DNA: TGTGCCAGCAGTTTGACGACAGGGGCCCCCTACGAGCAGTACTTC

CDR3 length: 16
V gene: TRBV10-3
D gene: TRBD1
J gene: TRBJ2-3
clone size: .
CDR3 protein: CAIRRQGAYITDTQYF
CDR3 DNA: TGTGCCATCAGGCGACAGGGGGCATATATCACAGATACGCAGTATTTT

CDR3 length: 18
V gene: TRBV7-3
D gene: TRBD2
J gene: TRBJ2-1
clone size: .
CDR3 protein: CASSLRGAGASARNEQFF
CDR3 DNA: TGTGCCAGCAGCTTAAGGGGAGCGGGGGCCTCAGCGAGGAATGAGCAGTTCTTC

CDR3 length: 17
V gene: TRBV6-4
D gene: TRBD1
J gene: TRBJ1-5
clone size: .
CDR3 protein: CANSQDRGRISNQPQHF
CDR3 DNA: TGTGCCAACTCCCAGGACAGGGGGCGGATTAGCAATCAGCCCCAGCATTTT

CDR3 length: 14
V gene: TRBV5-4
D gene: .
J gene: TRBJ2-7
clone size: once
CDR3 protein: CASSPDRASSEQYF
CDR3 DNA: TGTGCCAGCAGCCCCGACAGAGCCTCCTCCGAGCAGTACTTC

CDR3 length: 16
V gene: TRBV7-2
D gene: .
J gene: TRBJ2-5
clone size: .
CDR3 protein: CASSHREEVGQETQYF
CDR3 DNA: TGTGCCAGCAGCCACCGAGAGGAAGTGGGTCAAGAGACCCAGTACTTC

CDR3 length: 17
V gene: TRBV7-9
D gene: .
J gene: TRBJ2-7
clone size: .
CDR3 protein: CASSLESGHRVTGEQYF
CDR3 DNA: TGTGCCAGCAGCTTAGAATCGGGACATCGTGTGACTGGGGAGCAGTACTTC

CDR3 length: 14
V gene: TRBV6-5
D gene: TRBD1
J gene: TRBJ2-2
clone size: few
CDR3 protein: CASRTQGSAGELFF
CDR3 DNA: TGTGCCAGCAGGACACAGGGGTCCGCCGGGGAGCTGTTTTTT